This T cell receptor beta chain was sequenced during a study of shared clonotypes between healthy human individuals. Germline CDR1 is MDHEN and CDR2 is SYDVKM. The V and J ends lost 1 base and 3 bases respectively, with 3 bases between them. The CDR3 has 12 amino acids. TCRdb keeps only in-frame clones here, not all; method: immunoSEQ multiplex PCR. The data contain 2 million to 2.5 million clones, more than 90% of them singletons. As for this clone: Other DNA sequences in this specimen translate into the identical CDR3.

This clonotype was obtained from a man aged 18 to 30 in good health. The V and J genes are TRBV28 and TRBJ1-2; no definite D call. Sequencing used naive CD4+ T cells sorted from blood. Indicated subset: CD45RA+ positively selected. The DNA of the CDR3 is TGTGCCAGCAGTTTATCGTACTATGGCTACACCTTC. It translates to CASSLSYYGYTF.